This entry features one T cell receptor (beta chain) sequence. No antigen is known for it. Nothing much larger sits one base from this clone, and base qualities are not available. V gives up 0 bases and J gives up 5 bases, and the segment between their germline ends measures 17 bases. CDR1 and CDR2 are drawn from the germline V gene: KGHSH, LQKENI. The CDR3 contains 16 residues, cysteine and phenylalanine counted. The retained sequence is limited to the CDR3, 48 bases, with the frame set at the first base. The source of the sample is a study of cytotoxic CD8 clonotypes in ibrutinib-treated CLL (dated by TCRdb to the early 2020s). Turning to the overall study: The cohort was composed of about 10 relapsed/refractory and roughly 14 treatment-naive patients; IGHV unmutated status was identified in 17 patients. Partial responses were observed in 24 patients and complete responses in 2; after a median follow-up of about 69 months, remission was maintained in approximately 14 patients and progression was observed in some 12. Samples at response were collected after a median of 12 months of treatment, with a range of about 6 to 40 months. Samples averaged around 280,000 productive templates and some 91,000 productive rearrangements. Of the approximately 86 participants in the trial, about two dozen had longitudinal samples available. Cryopreserved peripheral blood mononuclear cells were collected before treatment, at response, and at either disease progression or sustained remission. Every remission and progressive disease sample was obtained while ibrutinib was still being received by the patients. What the study reported, not specific to this receptor: Clonality increased at ibrutinib response, stayed stable in sustained remission, and fell back toward baseline at progression. Sampling times were not matched between patients in sustained remission and patients whose disease was progressing, and lymph node repertoires were not examined. At baseline, clonality was higher than in age-matched healthy donors and showed a strong correlation with circulating CD8+ T-cell counts. Public clonotypes were rare and either contracted or stayed stable during treatment, and the rise in clonality at ibrutinib response reflected the expansion of private clonotypes.

Per the publication, the time point label means: approximately eleven months on ibrutinib. For TCR beta library preparation, around 2.2 micrograms of genomic DNA was extracted from cryopreserved PBMCs. Longitudinal blood samples from CLL patients on ibrutinib monotherapy underwent high-throughput TCR beta sequencing. The patients were enrolled in a single-center, open-label phase 2 trial of ibrutinib monotherapy. Each clonotype received, on average, 10x coverage in deep resolution sequencing performed on a MiSeq, where the target depth lay between 1 in 1 million and 1 in 200,000 T cells. The immunoSEQ hsTCRB Kit was used to generate the TCR beta libraries. From the authors' description of their analysis: Data were analyzed with ImmunoSEQ Data Assistant and ImmunoSEQ Analyzer, with V, D and J genes assigned per IMGT definitions. Clonality was computed as one minus normalized Shannon entropy of productive rearrangement frequencies, ranging from 0 to 1. Only overrepresented clonotypes making up at least 0.05% of the repertoire of each patient were included in the public clonotype analysis. Repertoires from around 13 age-matched healthy donors in immuneACCESS were used as clonality controls. The source is immuneACCESS, and TCRdb retained only in-frame sequences with V and J called. Part of the clones is not carried over; for the studies checked, unresolved V genes explain less than half of this, and the remainder is unexplained. D and trimming were read from the DNA, whereas the V and J calls and clone size are those reported in that table. The sample yields tens of thousands of clones; about two thirds were counted once. In total, the top ten clones hold approximately 6.2% of the sample.

The sample here was PBMCs, taken after 12 months of ibrutinib treatment. The sequence was collected from a human donor with chronic lymphocytic leukemia. In this chain, TRBV18 is recombined with TRBJ2-7; the D call is tentative, TRBD1 or TRBD2, as each matches 5 bases. The DNA reads as follows: TGTGCCAGCTCACCACCGGGGACCTACTTAAGGGACGAGCAGTACTTC. It translates to CASSPPGTYLRDEQYF.